This is a list of T cell receptor beta chains from one sample in a study of T cell repertoires in cytomegalovirus infection. The antigens of these receptors remain unknown. TCRdb re-analysed the reads in MiXCR, keeping a single row per CDR3 protein. The sample lists around 800,000 distinct CDR3 sequences; around a third were seen once. Specimen: cultured CD8+ T cells from PBMCs, collected from culture after CMV antigen stimulation. The receptor set was obtained from a human donor in good health (CMV status not recorded). Some clones in this sample may be carry-over from other donors' samples. CDR3s include the opening cysteine and the closing phenylalanine or tryptophan. A D gene is named only where the DNA matches it firmly. The size of a clone is reported for some rows only, either as once, few or many, or as a class for expanded clones.

clone_size	d_call	v_call	cdr3_length	j_call	cdr3_nt	cdr3_aa
NA	NA	TRBV9	17	TRBJ2-3	TGTGCCAGCAGCGTACCCGCTAGGGGGGCTAGCACAGATACGCAGTATTTT	CASSVPARGASTDTQYF
few	TRBD1	TRBV24-1	15	TRBJ1-2	TGTGCCACCAGGCCTACAGGGGGCGACGAGTATGGCTACACCTTC	CATRPTGGDEYGYTF
NA	NA	TRBV7-9	15	TRBJ1-5	TGTGCCAGCAGCTTATATTCAGGGGGCAATCAGCCCCAGCATTTT	CASSLYSGGNQPQHF
NA	NA	TRBV24-1	15	TRBJ2-4	TGTGCCACCAGTGACCTTGAGGATGGCGGGGACATTCAGTACTTC	CATSDLEDGGDIQYF
few	NA	TRBV12-3/TRBV12-4	16	TRBJ2-2	TGTGCCAGCAGTTTAGACACACATTCGAACACCGGGGAGCTGTTTTTT	CASSLDTHSNTGELFF
few	NA	TRBV12-5	13	TRBJ1-2	TGTGCTAGTGTCCGGTACTCTAACTATGGCTACACCTTC	CASVRYSNYGYTF
NA	NA	TRBV7-8	10	TRBJ2-7	TGTCCCAGTATGGCAGACGAGCAGTACTTC	CPSMADEQYF
few	TRBD2	TRBV7-9	16	TRBJ2-1	TGTGCCAGCACCTTAGTCGGGGGGGGCTTCTACAATGAGCAGTTCTTC	CASTLVGGGFYNEQFF
few	TRBD2	TRBV3-1	15	TRBJ2-7	TGTGCCAGCAGCCAAGAAAGCGGGGTCCGCTACGAGCAGTACTTC	CASSQESGVRYEQYF
NA	TRBD2	TRBV14	18	TRBJ2-7	TGTGCCAGCAGTCACCCCGGGACTAGCGGGGGGGGTCGGAGCGAGCAGTACTTC	CASSHPGTSGGGRSEQYF
few	TRBD1	TRBV7-9	17	TRBJ2-2	TGTGCCAGCAGCTTACTTTCCGGGACAGAGAACACCGGGGAGCTGTTTTTT	CASSLLSGTENTGELFF
NA	TRBD1	TRBV13	14	TRBJ2-2	TGTGCCAGCTATTCCGGGACAGGGACCGGGGAGCTGTTTTTT	CASYSGTGTGELFF
NA	NA	TRBV7-9	16	TRBJ2-3	TGTGCCAGCAACCGAGGTGCGGTGGCCCCCACAGATACGCAGTATTTT	CASNRGAVAPTDTQYF
few	NA	TRBV12-3/TRBV12-4	13	TRBJ2-5	TGTGCCAGCAGTTTATGGGAGTCCGAGACCCAGTACTTC	CASSLWESETQYF
many	NA	TRBV7-2	15	TRBJ1-3	TGTGCCAGCAGCCTCCCTCTGGCTTCTGGAAACACCATATATTTT	CASSLPLASGNTIYF
many	NA	TRBV7-2	12	TRBJ2-1	TGTGCCAGCAGCTGGGACAACAATGAGCAGTTCTTC	CASSWDNNEQFF
NA	NA	TRBV4-1	14	TRBJ2-5	TGCGCCAGCAGCCGAGATGGGCGGGGAGAGACCCAGTACTTC	CASSRDGRGETQYF
few	NA	TRBV19	15	TRBJ1-6	TGTGCCAGTAGTACGGGAATCTCCTATAATTCACCCCTCCACTTT	CASSTGISYNSPLHF
many	NA	TRBV7-8	14	TRBJ2-2	TGTGCCAGCAGCTGGAGGCCGAACACCGGGGAGCTGTTTTTT	CASSWRPNTGELFF
NA	NA	TRBV4-1	16	TRBJ2-1	TGCACCAGCAGCCAAGATGGAGGGGCAGACTACAATGAGCAGTTCTTC	CTSSQDGGADYNEQFF
NA	NA	TRBV9	15	TRBJ2-1	TGTGCCAGCAGCGTAGAAGATTGGGCCTACAATGAGCAGTTCTTC	CASSVEDWAYNEQFF
NA	TRBD1	TRBV3-1	15	TRBJ2-3	TGTGCCAGCAGCCAAGATCGAGGGGGCTGGGATACGCAGTATTTT	CASSQDRGGWDTQYF
NA	NA	TRBV14	15	TRBJ2-3	TGTGCCAGCAGCCATACTGGGACCCTGGCGGATACGCAGTATTTT	CASSHTGTLADTQYF
few	NA	TRBV20-1	16	TRBJ2-2	TGCAGTGCTAGAGACTTCAAACGACCGAACACCGGGGAGCTGTTTTTT	CSARDFKRPNTGELFF
NA	NA	TRBV4-1	13	TRBJ1-2	TGCGCCAGCAGCAGGGGGACCAGGGATGGCTACACCTTC	CASSRGTRDGYTF